Listed below are T cell receptor beta chains from one sample, sequenced in a study of cytotoxic CD8 clonotypes in ibrutinib-treated CLL. Assay: immunoSEQ multiplex PCR; the TCRdb copy retains only in-frame clones and omits some. This sample has 110,000 to 150,000 clones, with about 78% found just once. The sequences come from PBMCs, collected after 24 months of ibrutinib treatment. Source of these receptors: a human donor with chronic lymphocytic leukemia. CDR3s include the opening cysteine and the closing phenylalanine or tryptophan. D genes are given only for firm matches. Size is omitted from some rows. Given values are once, few, many or a class for expanded clones.

12	NA	TRBV27	TRBJ2-4	few	TGTGCCACCAGGGCCTTAGGAAACATTCAGTACTTC	CATRALGNIQYF
17	TRBD2	TRBV5-1	TRBJ2-5	NA	TGCGCCAGCAGCTTGCCCCGACTAGCGGGGGGCCAAGAGACCCAGTACTTC	CASSLPRLAGGQETQYF
16	NA	TRBV19	TRBJ1-2	NA	TGTGCCAGTAACTGGGCAGGGGCCGTGGGATTCTATGGCTACACCTTC	CASNWAGAVGFYGYTF
16	NA	TRBV9	TRBJ2-7	NA	TGTGCCAGCAGCGTAGGAGGGGCTAGCGCCTTGGGCGAGCAGTACTTC	CASSVGGASALGEQYF
13	TRBD1	TRBV6-5	TRBJ2-7	NA	TGTGCCACCATGGACAGGGGGCTTTACGAGCAGTACTTC	CATMDRGLYEQYF
14	TRBD2	TRBV18	TRBJ2-7	NA	TGTGCCAGCTCCCCGGGAGGGGGTGTACACGAGCAGTACTTC	CASSPGGGVHEQYF
15	NA	TRBV27	TRBJ1-3	once	TGTGCCAGCAACCACCTACGGTGCTCTGGAAACACCATATATTTT	CASNHLRCSGNTIYF
11	NA	TRBV29-1	TRBJ2-7	NA	TGCAGCGTTCTGCGGGCCCAGGAGCAGTACTTC	CSVLRAQEQYF
15	NA	TRBV7-8	TRBJ2-7	NA	TGTGCCAGCAGCTTAGGGTCGTCCAGCTCCTACGAGCAGTACTTC	CASSLGSSSSYEQYF
15	TRBD1	TRBV28	TRBJ2-1	few	TGTGCCAGCAGTTTGGGGCAGGGGGCGCCCGTGGACCATTTCTTC	CASSLGQGAPVDHFF
16	NA	TRBV7-8	TRBJ2-5	NA	TGTGCCAGCAGCTTAGCTGGGGGCGGGGGAGCGGAGACCCAGTACTTC	CASSLAGGGGAETQYF
13	NA	TRBV6-5	TRBJ1-6	NA	TGTGCCAGCAGTTATGGGCAGGGGTCACCCCTCCACTTT	CASSYGQGSPLHF
14	TRBD1	TRBV7-2	TRBJ1-5	NA	TGTGCCAGCAGCCTCCAGGGGGGCAATCAGCCCCAGCATTTT	CASSLQGGNQPQHF
12	NA	TRBV28	TRBJ2-7	NA	TGTGCCAGCAGTTTACTCAGCTACGAGCAGTACTTC	CASSLLSYEQYF
13	TRBD1	TRBV18	TRBJ2-2	NA	TGTGCCAGCTCACCCCGGGACAGGGGGGAGCTGTTTTTT	CASSPRDRGELFF
15	NA	TRBV4-2	TRBJ1-5	few	TGTGCCAGCAGCCAAGCCACTGGGGGCAATCAGCCCCAGCATTTT	CASSQATGGNQPQHF
17	NA	TRBV4-2	TRBJ1-6	NA	TGTGCCAGCAGCCCCACGGACACCTTAGGGGATAATTCACCCCTCCACTTT	CASSPTDTLGDNSPLHF
15	TRBD2	TRBV5-4	TRBJ2-7	NA	TGTGCCAGCAGCTTGACTGGGGGGGTCTCCTACGAGCAGTACTTC	CASSLTGGVSYEQYF
14	TRBD1	TRBV30	TRBJ1-1	NA	TGTGCCTGGAGTGTATGGGGGGACAGACTACAAGCTTTCTTT	CAWSVWGDRLQAFF
12	NA	TRBV5-1	TRBJ2-3	NA	TGCGCCAGCAGCGGGGGGACCGATACGCAGTATTTT	CASSGGTDTQYF
15	NA	TRBV19	TRBJ2-1	once	TGTGCCAGTTCCTTAGAGGGCGGGCGGTACAATGAGCAGTTCTTC	CASSLEGGRYNEQFF
13	NA	TRBV7-3	TRBJ2-3	NA	TGTGCCAGCAGCTTTTTGAAGGGTAGCCCCCAGTATTTT	CASSFLKGSPQYF
12	NA	TRBV19	TRBJ2-5	NA	TGTGCCAGTAGTATAGATCATGGGACCCAGTACTTC	CASSIDHGTQYF
16	NA	TRBV7-3	TRBJ1-6	few	TGTGCCAGCAGCTTAATTGCTGGGACATTTGGTTCACCCCTCCACTTT	CASSLIAGTFGSPLHF
12	NA	TRBV5-5	TRBJ1-1	NA	TGTGCCAGCAGCTGGTGGGGTCAAGAAGCTTTCTTT	CASSWWGQEAFF
13	NA	TRBV7-3	TRBJ2-7	many	TGTGCCAGCAGCCCGCAGGCCGCGGCGGAGCAGTACTTC	CASSPQAAAEQYF
13	NA	TRBV6-6	TRBJ2-3	NA	TGTGCCAGCAGCTACTCGCCCGGAGATACGCAGTATTTT	CASSYSPGDTQYF
14	NA	TRBV28	TRBJ2-5	once	TGTGCCAGCAGTTGGGGGAACCGCCAAGAGACCCAGTACTTC	CASSWGNRQETQYF
13	NA	TRBV27	TRBJ1-1	NA	TGTGCCAGCAGTTGGGGGGGGCCCTTTGAAGCTTTCTTT	CASSWGGPFEAFF
13	NA	TRBV6-5	TRBJ2-7	NA	TGTGCCAGCAGGGGGACCAACTCCTACGAGCAGTACTTC	CASRGTNSYEQYF
17	NA	TRBV15	TRBJ1-5	NA	TGTGCCACCAGCAGAGATCAGGTAGGGGTTGGTAATCAGCCCCAGCATTTT	CATSRDQVGVGNQPQHF
14	TRBD1	TRBV19	TRBJ2-7	many	TGTGCCAGTAGCCCGGGACAGCGGTCTTACGAGCAGTACTTC	CASSPGQRSYEQYF
12	NA	TRBV25-1	TRBJ2-3	once	TGTGCCACCTCGGGAGTCCCAGATACGCAGTATTTT	CATSGVPDTQYF
16	NA	TRBV5-1	TRBJ2-6	NA	TGCGCCAGCAGCCCGGGACACCAATCTGGGGCCAACGTCCTGACTTTC	CASSPGHQSGANVLTF
14	NA	TRBV2	TRBJ2-5	NA	TGTGCCAGCAGTGGACAGACCTTCCAAGAGACCCAGTACTTC	CASSGQTFQETQYF
11	NA	TRBV10-3	TRBJ2-5	NA	TGTGCCATCGGGGGTAAAGAGACCCAGTACTTC	CAIGGKETQYF
14	NA	TRBV7-9	TRBJ1-2	few	TGTGCCAGCAGCCCCGATGGCCGCAACTATGGCTACACCTTC	CASSPDGRNYGYTF
13	NA	TRBV5-1	TRBJ1-1	NA	TGCGCCAGCAGACGGGCCTTAACCCCTGAAGCTTTCTTT	CASRRALTPEAFF
16	NA	TRBV6-5	TRBJ1-4	NA	TGTGCCAGCAGTTACTCGAGGCCAGGGAGTGGTGAAAAACTGTTTTTT	CASSYSRPGSGEKLFF
14	NA	TRBV28	TRBJ2-3	once	TGTGCCAGCAGTGGGAAGGGCCTCACAGATACGCAGTATTTT	CASSGKGLTDTQYF
13	TRBD1	TRBV29-1	TRBJ1-5	NA	TGCAGCGTCGGGGACAGTATGTTTCAGCCCCAGCATTTT	CSVGDSMFQPQHF
12	NA	TRBV18	TRBJ1-3	NA	TGTGCCAGCTCAAGGTGGGGAAACACCATATATTTT	CASSRWGNTIYF
13	NA	TRBV12-5	TRBJ1-2	few	TGTGCTAGTGGTGCCGACCCCGCGGGGGGCTACACCTTC	CASGADPAGGYTF
13	NA	TRBV23-1	TRBJ1-1	NA	TGCGCCAGCAGTCCGGGGGGGCGAACTGAAGCTTTCTTT	CASSPGGRTEAFF
14	NA	TRBV30	TRBJ1-5	NA	TGTGCCTGGACCGGGACATTCGGGGAACAGCCCCAGCATTTT	CAWTGTFGEQPQHF
15	NA	TRBV5-5	TRBJ2-2	NA	TGTGCCAGCAGCTGGGGGCAGGGTGCCACCGGGGAGCTGTTTTTT	CASSWGQGATGELFF